This TCR beta chain is from a study of shared clonotypes between healthy human individuals. The wider study: Contributing individuals were two females and a few males aged 18 to 49. Study outcomes and limitations: Sequencing depth was expected to influence donor clonotype sharing. A generally larger estimated richness was seen in naive subsets than in memory subsets.

Measured with immunoSEQ multiplex PCR; TCRdb has only the in-frame clones, and not every one. Altogether roughly 550,000 clones are present, over 95% being singletons, with the ten largest covering 0.09% to 0.13%. It was CD45RO-negative cells, positively selected for CCR7, that made up naive CD8 cells, with terminally differentiated effector memory CD45RA+ cells excluded. Donors had no recently reported acute infections or vaccinations and were HIV-negative. Germline lookup yields CDR1 SGDLS and CDR2 YYNGEE. This CDR3 region has 14 residues. Trimming removed 6 bases from V and 2 bases from J, with 11 bases in between. Worth noting for this clone: Its antigen remains unidentified.

Sequencing input: naive CD8+ T cells sorted from blood. The V gene is TRBV9, the J gene TRBJ2-2; possibly TRBD2 for D (5 bases). The receptor's source is a woman aged 25 to 39 in good health. CDR3 DNA: TGTGCCAGCACCGACGGGATTAACACCGGGGAGCTGTTTTTT. Translation: CASTDGINTGELFF.